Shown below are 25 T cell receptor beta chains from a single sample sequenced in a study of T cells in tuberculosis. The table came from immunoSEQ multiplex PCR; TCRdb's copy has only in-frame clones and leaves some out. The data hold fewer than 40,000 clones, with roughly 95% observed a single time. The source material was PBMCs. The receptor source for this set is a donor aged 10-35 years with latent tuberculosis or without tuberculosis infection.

CDR3 loop: CASSLLERGAGGEQFF. Written as DNA, the CDR3 is TGTGCCAGCAGCTTGTTGGAGCGGGGGGCCGGGGGTGAGCAGTTCTTC. The V call is TRBV5-6, the J call TRBJ2-1, with 9 nucleotides matching TRBD2. The germline V gene encodes CDR1 SGHDT and CDR2 YYEEEE. Germline trimming cut 1 base from V and 9 bases from J; bases unmatched to any gene: 11. The CDR3 is 16 residues long.

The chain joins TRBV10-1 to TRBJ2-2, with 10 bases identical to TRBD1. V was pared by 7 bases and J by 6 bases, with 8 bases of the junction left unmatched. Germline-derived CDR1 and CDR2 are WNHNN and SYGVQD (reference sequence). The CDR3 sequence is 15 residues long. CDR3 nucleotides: TGCGCCAGCATAAGGACAGGGGGTTTAGCCGGGGAGCTGTTTTTT. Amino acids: CASIRTGGLAGELFF.

CDR3 amino acids: CASSEEGVGAEAFF. The CDR3 DNA reads TGTGCCAGCAGTGAAGAAGGGGTAGGCGCTGAAGCTTTCTTT. The chain couples TRBV2 to TRBJ1-1; perhaps TRBD1 as D (5 bases). CDR1 and CDR2 from the germline V gene are SNHLY and FYNNEI. This CDR3 is 14 amino acids long. Trimming removed 1 base at V and 6 bases at J, with 12 bases between.

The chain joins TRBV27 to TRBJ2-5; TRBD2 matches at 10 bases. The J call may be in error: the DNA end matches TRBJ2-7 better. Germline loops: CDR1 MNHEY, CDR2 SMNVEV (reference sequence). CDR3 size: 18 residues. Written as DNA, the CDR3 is TGTGCCAGCAGTTTACAACCGGGACTAGCGTTGATTCGCTACGAGCAGTACTTC. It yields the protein CASSLQPGLALIRYEQYF.

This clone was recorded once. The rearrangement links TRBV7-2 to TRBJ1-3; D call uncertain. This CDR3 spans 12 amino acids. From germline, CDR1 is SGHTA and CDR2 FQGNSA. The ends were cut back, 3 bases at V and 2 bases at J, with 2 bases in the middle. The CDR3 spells CASSFAGNTIYF. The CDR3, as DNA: TGTGCCAGCAGCTTCGCTGGAAACACCATATATTTT.

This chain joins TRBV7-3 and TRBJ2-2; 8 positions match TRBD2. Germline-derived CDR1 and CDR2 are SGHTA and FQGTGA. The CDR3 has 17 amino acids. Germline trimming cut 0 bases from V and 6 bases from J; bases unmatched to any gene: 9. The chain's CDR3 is CASSLTYGTSVPGELFF. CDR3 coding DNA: TGTGCCAGCAGCTTAACGTACGGGACTAGTGTCCCCGGGGAGCTGTTTTTT.

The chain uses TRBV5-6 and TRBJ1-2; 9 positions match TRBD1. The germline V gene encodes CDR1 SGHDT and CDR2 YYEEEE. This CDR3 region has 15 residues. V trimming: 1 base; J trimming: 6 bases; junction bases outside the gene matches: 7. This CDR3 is CASSLFNRGPNGYTF. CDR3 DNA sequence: TGTGCCAGCAGCTTGTTTAACAGGGGGCCTAATGGCTACACCTTC.

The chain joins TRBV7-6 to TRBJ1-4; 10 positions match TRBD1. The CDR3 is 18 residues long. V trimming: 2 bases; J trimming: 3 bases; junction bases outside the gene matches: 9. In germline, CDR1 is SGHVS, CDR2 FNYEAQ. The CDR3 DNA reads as TGTGCCAGCAGCTTAATCGGGACAGGGGAAGGGGCTAATGAAAAACTGTTTTTT. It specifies CASSLIGTGEGANEKLFF.

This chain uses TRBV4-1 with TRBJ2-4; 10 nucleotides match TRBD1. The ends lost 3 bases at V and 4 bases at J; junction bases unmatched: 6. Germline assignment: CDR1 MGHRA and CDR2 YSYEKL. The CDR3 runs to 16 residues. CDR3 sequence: CASSHAQGQGKNIQYF. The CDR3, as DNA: TGCGCCAGCAGCCATGCTCAGGGACAGGGGAAAAACATTCAGTACTTC.

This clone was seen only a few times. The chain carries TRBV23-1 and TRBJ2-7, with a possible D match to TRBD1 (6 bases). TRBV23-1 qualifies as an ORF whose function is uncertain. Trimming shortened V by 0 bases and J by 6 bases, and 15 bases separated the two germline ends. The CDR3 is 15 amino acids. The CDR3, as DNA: TGCGCCAGCAGTCAATCTGGGACACGGCAGGGCGAGCAGTACTTC. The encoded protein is CASSQSGTRQGEQYF.

CDR3 in DNA: TGTGCCAGCTCACCCCAGAGGACTAGCGGGGGTTTGTACAATGAGCAGTTCTTC. Translation: CASSPQRTSGGLYNEQFF. The chain combines TRBV18 with TRBJ2-1; 13 bases are shared with TRBD2. Germline loops: CDR1 KGHSH, CDR2 LQKENI. The CDR3 length is 18 residues. J lost 4 bases, V lost 3 bases, and 9 bases had no gene match.

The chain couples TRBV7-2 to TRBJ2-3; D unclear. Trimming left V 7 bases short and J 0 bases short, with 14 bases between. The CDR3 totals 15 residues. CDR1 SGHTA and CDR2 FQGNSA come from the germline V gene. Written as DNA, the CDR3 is TGTGCCAGCAACTATTTTGGTTCTAGCACAGATACGCAGTATTTT. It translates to CASNYFGSSTDTQYF.

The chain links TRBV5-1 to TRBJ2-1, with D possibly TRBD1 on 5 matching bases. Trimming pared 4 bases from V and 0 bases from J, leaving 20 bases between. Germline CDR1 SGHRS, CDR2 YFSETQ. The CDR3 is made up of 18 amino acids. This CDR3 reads CASSPKRDSSSSYNEQFF. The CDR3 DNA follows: TGCGCCAGCAGCCCCAAAAGAGACAGTTCCAGCTCCTACAATGAGCAGTTCTTC.

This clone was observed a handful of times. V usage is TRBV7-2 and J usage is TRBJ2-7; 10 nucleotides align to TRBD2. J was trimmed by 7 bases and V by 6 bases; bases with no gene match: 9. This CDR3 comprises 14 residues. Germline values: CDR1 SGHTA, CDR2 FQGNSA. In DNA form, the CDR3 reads TGTGCCAGCAGTTCACTAGCGGGACGTACGGAGCAGTACTTC. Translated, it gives CASSSLAGRTEQYF. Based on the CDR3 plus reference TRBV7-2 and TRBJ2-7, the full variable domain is GAGVSQSPSNKVTEKGKDVELRCDPISGHTALYWYRQSLGQGLEFLIYFQGNSAPDKSGLPSDRFSAERTGGSVSTLTIQRTQQEDSAVYLCASSSLAGRTEQYFGPGTRLTVT.

As DNA, the CDR3 is TGTGCCAGCAGCCCAGGGTCTAGGACGGAGACCCAGTACTTC. This translates into CASSPGSRTETQYF. This chain uses TRBV7-3 with TRBJ2-5; D may be TRBD1 (5 bases). Deletions cut 5 bases from V and 5 bases from J, with 15 bases between. Per the germline V gene, CDR1 is SGHTA and CDR2 is FQGTGA. There are 14 residues in the CDR3.

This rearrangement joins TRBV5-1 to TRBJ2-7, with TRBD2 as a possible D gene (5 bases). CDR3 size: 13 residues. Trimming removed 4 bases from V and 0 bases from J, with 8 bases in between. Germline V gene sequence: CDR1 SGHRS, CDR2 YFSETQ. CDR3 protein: CASSELDSYEQYF. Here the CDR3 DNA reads TGCGCCAGCAGCGAACTAGACTCCTACGAGCAGTACTTC. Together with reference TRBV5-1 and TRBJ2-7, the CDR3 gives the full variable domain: KAGVTQTPRYLIKTRGQQVTLSCSPISGHRSVSWYQQTPGQGLQFLFEYFSETQRNKGNFPGRFSGRQFSNSRSEMNVSTLELGDSALYLCASSELDSYEQYFGPGTRLTVT.

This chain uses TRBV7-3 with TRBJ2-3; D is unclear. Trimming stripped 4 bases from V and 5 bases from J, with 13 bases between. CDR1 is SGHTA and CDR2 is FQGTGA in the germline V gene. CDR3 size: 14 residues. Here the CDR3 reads CASSSPNGRDTQYF. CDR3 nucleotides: TGTGCCAGCAGCTCCCCCAATGGGCGAGATACGCAGTATTTT.

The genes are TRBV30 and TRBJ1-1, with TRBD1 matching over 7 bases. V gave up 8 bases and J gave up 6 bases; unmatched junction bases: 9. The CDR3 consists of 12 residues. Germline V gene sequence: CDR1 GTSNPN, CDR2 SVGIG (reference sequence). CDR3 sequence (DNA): TGTGCCCTGGCAAACAGGGGTCCTGAAGCTTTCTTT. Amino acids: CALANRGPEAFF.

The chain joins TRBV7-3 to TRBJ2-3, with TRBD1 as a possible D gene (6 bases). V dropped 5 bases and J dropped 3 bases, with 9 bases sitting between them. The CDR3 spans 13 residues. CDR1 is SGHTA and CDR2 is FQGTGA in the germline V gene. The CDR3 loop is CASSPDRTDTQYF. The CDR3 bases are TGTGCCAGCAGCCCCGACAGGACAGATACGCAGTATTTT.

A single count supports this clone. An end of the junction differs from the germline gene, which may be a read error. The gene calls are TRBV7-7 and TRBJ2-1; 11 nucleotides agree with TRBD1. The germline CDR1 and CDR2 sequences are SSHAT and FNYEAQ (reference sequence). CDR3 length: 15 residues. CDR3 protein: CASSLGTGGNNEQFF. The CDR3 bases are TGTGCTAGCAGCTTAGGGACAGGGGGGAACAATGAGCAGTTCTTC. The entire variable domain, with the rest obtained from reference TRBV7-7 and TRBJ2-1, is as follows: GAGVSQSPRYKVTKRGQDVTLRCDPISSHATLYWYQQALGQGPEFLTYFNYEAQPDKSGLPSDRFSAERPEGSISTLTIQRTEQRDSAMYRCASSLGTGGNNEQFFGPGTRLTVL.

The CDR3 nucleotides are TGCAGCGGTGACAGGGGAGACAATGAGCAGTTCTTC. Amino acids: CSGDRGDNEQFF. J is TRBJ2-1 and V is TRBV29-1, with 8 positions matching TRBD1. The germline V gene encodes CDR1 SQVTM and CDR2 ANQGSEA. With 7 bases clipped from V and 5 bases from J, the junction kept 4 bases outside the gene matches. There are 12 residues in the CDR3.

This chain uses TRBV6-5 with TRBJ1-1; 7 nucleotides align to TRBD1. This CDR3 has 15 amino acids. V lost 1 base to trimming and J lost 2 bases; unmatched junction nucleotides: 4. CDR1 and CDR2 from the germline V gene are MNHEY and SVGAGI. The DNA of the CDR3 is TGTGCCAGCAGTTACTTGGGACAGTTAAACACTGAAGCTTTCTTT. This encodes CASSYLGQLNTEAFF.

CDR3 coding DNA: TGTGCCTGGAGTGGGCGACTGGCGGGGTTTTACTACGAGCAGTACTTC. Translation gives CAWSGRLAGFYYEQYF. The V gene is TRBV30, the J gene TRBJ2-7; the D gene is possibly TRBD2 (6 bases). The V gene lost 1 base and the J gene lost 3 bases, with 19 bases spanning the gap. Germline V gene sequence: CDR1 GTSNPN, CDR2 SVGIG (reference sequence). The CDR3 is 16 residues long.

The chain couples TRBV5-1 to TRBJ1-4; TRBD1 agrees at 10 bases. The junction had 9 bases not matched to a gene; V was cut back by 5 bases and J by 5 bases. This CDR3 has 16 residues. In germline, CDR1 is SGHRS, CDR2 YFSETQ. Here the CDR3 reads CASRRDRGGANEKLFF. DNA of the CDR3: TGCGCCAGCAGACGGGACAGGGGCGGGGCAAATGAAAAACTGTTTTTT.

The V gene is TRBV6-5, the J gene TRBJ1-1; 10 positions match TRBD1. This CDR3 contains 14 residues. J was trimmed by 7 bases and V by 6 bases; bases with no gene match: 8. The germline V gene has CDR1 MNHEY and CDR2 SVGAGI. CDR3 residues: CASSLTGGAGEAFF. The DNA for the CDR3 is TGTGCCAGCAGCCTGACAGGGGGCGCGGGTGAAGCTTTCTTT.